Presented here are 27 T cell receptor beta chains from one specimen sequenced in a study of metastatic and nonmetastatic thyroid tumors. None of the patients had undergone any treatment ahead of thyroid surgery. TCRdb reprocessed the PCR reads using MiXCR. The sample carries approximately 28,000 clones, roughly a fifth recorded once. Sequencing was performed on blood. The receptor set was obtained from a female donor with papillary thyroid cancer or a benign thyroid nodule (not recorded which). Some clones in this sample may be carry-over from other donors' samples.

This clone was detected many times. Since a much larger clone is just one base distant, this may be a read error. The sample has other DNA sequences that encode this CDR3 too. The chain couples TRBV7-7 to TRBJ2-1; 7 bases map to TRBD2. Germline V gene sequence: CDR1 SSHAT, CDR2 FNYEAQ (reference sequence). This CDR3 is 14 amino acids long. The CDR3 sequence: CASSLHGGINEQFF. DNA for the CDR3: TGTGCTAGCAGCTTACACGGGGGGATCAATGAGCAGTTCTTC.

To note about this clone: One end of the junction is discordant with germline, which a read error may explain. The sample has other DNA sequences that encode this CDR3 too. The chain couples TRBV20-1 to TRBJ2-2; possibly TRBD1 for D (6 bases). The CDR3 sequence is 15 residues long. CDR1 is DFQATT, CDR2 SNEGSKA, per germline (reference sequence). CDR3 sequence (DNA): TGCAGTGTTCCCAATGCAGGTGGGGACACCGGGGAGTTGTTTTTT. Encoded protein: CSVPNAGGDTGELFF.

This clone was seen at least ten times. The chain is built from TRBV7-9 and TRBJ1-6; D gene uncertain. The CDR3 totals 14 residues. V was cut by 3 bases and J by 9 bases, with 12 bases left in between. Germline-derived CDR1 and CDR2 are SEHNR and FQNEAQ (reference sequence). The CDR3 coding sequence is TGTGCCAGCAGCTTTCTTGGTCTCGGTTCACCCCTCCACTTT. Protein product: CASSFLGLGSPLHF. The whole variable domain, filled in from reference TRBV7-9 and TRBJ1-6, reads DTGVSQNPRHKITKRGQNVTFRCDPISEHNRLYWYRQTLGQGPEFLTYFQNEAQLEKSRLLSDRFSAERPKGSFSTLEIQRTEQGDSAMYLCASSFLGLGSPLHFGNGTRLTVT.

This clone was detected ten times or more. In nucleotides, the CDR3 is TGTGCCAGCAGCTCTAGCGGGGGGGCCCCCGGGGAGCTGTTTTTT. It is translated as CASSSSGGAPGELFF. The chain uses TRBV7-8 and TRBJ2-2; 12 nucleotides match TRBD2. In germline, CDR1 is SGHVS, CDR2 FQNEAQ. The CDR3 spans 15 residues. The V gene end was trimmed by 4 bases and the J gene end by 6 bases; junction bases not matched to a gene: 3.

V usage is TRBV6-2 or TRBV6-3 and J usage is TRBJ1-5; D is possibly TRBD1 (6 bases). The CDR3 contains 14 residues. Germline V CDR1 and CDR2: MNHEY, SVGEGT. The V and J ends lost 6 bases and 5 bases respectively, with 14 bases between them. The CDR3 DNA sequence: TGTGCCAGCAGATCCACAGGGTTCTATCAGCCCCAGCATTTT. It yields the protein CASRSTGFYQPQHF.

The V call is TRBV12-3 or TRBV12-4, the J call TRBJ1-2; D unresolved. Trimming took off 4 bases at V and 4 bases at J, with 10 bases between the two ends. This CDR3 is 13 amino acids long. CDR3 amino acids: CASSSGPTYGYTF. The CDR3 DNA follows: TGTGCCAGCAGTTCCGGACCGACCTATGGCTACACCTTC.

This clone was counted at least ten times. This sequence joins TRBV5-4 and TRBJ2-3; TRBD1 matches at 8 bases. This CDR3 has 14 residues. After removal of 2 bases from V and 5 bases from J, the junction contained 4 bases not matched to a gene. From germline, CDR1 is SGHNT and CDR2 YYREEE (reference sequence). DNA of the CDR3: TGTGCCAGCAGCTTTGGACAGGGAATAGATACGCAGTATTTT. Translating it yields CASSFGQGIDTQYF.

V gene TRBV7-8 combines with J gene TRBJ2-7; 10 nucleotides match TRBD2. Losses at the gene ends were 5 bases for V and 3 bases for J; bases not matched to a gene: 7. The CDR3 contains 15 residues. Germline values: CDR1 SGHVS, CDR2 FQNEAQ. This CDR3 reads CASSQRTSGFYEQYF. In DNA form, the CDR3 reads TGTGCCAGCAGCCAGCGGACTAGCGGATTCTACGAGCAGTACTTC.

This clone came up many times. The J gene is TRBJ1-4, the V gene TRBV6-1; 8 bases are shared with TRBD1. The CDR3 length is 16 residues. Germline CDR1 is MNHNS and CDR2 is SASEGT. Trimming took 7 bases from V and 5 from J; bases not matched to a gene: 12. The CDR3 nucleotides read TGTGCCAGCATCAACCTACCGGGACAGGTGAATGAAAAACTGTTTTTT. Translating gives CASINLPGQVNEKLFF.

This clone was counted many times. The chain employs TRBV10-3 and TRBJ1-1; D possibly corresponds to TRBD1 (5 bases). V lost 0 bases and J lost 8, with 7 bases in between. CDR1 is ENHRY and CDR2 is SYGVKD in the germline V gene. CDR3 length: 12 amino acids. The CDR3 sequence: CAISESAGEAFF. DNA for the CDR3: TGTGCCATCAGTGAGTCTGCAGGGGAAGCTTTCTTT.

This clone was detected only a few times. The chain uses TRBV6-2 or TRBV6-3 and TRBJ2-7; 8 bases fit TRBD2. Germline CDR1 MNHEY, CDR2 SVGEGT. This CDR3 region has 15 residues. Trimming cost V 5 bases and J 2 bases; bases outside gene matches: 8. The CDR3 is CASSEGLAGTYEQYF. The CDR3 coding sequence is TGTGCCAGCAGTGAGGGGCTAGCGGGCACCTACGAGCAGTACTTC.

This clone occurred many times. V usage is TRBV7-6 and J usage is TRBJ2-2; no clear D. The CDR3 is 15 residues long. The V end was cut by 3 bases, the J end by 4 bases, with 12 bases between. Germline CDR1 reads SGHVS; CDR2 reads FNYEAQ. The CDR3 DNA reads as TGTGCCAGCAGCTTGAGTAATACGGTCACCGGGGAGCTGTTTTTT. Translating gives CASSLSNTVTGELFF.

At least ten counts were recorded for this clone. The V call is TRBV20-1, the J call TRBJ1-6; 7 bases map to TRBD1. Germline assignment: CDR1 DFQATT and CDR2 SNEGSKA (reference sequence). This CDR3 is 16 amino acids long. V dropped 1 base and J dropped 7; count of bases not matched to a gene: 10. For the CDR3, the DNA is TGCAGTGCTAGAGCCGCTCGGGACAGTACCAATTCACCCCTCCACTTT. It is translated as CSARAARDSTNSPLHF.

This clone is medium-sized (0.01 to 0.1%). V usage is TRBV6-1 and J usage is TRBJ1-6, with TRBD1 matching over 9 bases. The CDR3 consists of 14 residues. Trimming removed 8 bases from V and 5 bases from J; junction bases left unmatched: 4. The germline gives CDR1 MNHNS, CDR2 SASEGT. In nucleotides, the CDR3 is TGTGCCAGCCGGGACAGGGACAATAATTCACCCCTCCACTTT. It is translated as CASRDRDNNSPLHF.

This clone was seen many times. The CDR3, as DNA: TGTGCCAGCAGCCCCCCAGGGGACAGCTCCTACAATGAGCAGTTCTTC. This sequence encodes CASSPPGDSSYNEQFF. The rearrangement links TRBV14 to TRBJ2-1; 7 nucleotides line up with TRBD1. The V segment lost 4 bases and the J segment 0 bases; nucleotides outside the gene matches: 6. This CDR3 is 16 amino acids long. Germline CDR1 SGHDN, CDR2 FVKESK.

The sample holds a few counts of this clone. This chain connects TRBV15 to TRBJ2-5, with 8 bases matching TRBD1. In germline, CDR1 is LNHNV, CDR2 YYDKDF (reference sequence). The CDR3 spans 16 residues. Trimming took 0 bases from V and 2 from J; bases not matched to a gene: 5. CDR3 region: CATSRDRGRNQETQYF. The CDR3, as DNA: TGTGCCACCAGCAGAGACAGGGGGCGGAATCAAGAGACCCAGTACTTC.

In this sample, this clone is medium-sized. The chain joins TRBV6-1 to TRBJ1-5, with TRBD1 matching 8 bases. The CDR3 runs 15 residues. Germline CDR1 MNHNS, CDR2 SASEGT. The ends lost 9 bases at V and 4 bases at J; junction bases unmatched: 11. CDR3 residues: CASQGTGKGNQPQHF. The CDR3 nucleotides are TGTGCCAGTCAAGGGACAGGCAAGGGGAATCAGCCCCAGCATTTT.

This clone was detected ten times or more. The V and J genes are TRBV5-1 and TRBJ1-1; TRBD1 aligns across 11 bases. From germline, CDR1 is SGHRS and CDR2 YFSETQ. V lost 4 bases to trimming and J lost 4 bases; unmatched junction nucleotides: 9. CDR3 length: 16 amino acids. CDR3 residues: CASSIGQGAVGTEAFF. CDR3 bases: TGCGCCAGCAGCATAGGACAGGGGGCGGTCGGCACTGAAGCTTTCTTT.

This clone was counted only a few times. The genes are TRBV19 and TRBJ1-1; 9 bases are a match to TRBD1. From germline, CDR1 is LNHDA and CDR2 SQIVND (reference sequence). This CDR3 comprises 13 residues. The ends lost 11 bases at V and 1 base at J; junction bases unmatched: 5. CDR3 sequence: CAAGTGRNTEAFF. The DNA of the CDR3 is TGTGCCGCCGGGACAGGGCGGAACACTGAAGCTTTCTTT.

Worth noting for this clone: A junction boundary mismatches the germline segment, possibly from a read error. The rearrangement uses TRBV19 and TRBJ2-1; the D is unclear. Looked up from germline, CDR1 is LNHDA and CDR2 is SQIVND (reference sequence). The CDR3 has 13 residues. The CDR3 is CASSIDRDNAQFF. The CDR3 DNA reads TGTGCCAGTAGTATAGATCGCGACAATGCGCAGTTCTTC. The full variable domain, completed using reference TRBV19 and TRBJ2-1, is DGGITQSPKYLFRKEGQNVTLSCEQNLNHDAMYWYRQDPGQGLRLIYYSQIVNDFQKGDIAEGYSVSREKKESFPLTVTSAQKNPTAFYLCASSIDRDNAQFFGPGTRLTVL.

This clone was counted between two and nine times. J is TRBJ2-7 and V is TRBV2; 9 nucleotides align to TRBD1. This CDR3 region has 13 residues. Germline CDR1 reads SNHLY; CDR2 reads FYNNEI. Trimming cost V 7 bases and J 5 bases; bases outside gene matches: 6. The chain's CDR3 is CASTGTGYHEQYF. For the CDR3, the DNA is TGTGCCAGCACAGGGACAGGGTACCACGAGCAGTACTTC.

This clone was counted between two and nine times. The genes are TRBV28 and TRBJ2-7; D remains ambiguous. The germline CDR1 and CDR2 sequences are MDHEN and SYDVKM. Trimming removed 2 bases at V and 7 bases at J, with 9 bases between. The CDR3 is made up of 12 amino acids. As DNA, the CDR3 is TGTGCCAGCAGTTTAGGGATTGGGGAGCAGTACTTC. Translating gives CASSLGIGEQYF.

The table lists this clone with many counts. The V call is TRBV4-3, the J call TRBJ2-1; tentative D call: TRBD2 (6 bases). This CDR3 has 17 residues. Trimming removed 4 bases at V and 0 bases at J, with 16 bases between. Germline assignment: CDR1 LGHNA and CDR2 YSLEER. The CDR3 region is CASSLQPRGSSYNEQFF. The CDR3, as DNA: TGCGCCAGCAGCCTACAACCTCGGGGGAGCTCCTACAATGAGCAGTTCTTC.

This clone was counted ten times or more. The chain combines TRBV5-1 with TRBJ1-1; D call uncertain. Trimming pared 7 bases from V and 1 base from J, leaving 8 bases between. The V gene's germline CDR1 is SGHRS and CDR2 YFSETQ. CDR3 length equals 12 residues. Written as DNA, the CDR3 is TGCGCCAGCCGTACAGCGAACACTGAAGCTTTCTTT. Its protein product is CASRTANTEAFF.

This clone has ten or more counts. The CDR3 DNA is TGCGCCAGCAGCCGCTCGAGACAGGGCTACGAGCAGTACTTC. Protein product: CASSRSRQGYEQYF. The gene calls are TRBV4-3 and TRBJ2-7; 7 bases align to TRBD1. This CDR3 has 14 amino acids. CDR1 and CDR2 from the germline V gene are LGHNA and YSLEER. V dropped 4 bases and J dropped 3; count of bases not matched to a gene: 6.

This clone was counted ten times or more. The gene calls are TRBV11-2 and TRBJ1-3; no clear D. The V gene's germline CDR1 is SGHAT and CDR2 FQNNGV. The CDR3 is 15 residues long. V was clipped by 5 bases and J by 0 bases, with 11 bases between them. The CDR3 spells CASSEDGNSGNTIYF. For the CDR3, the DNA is TGTGCCAGCAGCGAGGACGGGAACTCTGGAAACACCATATATTTT.

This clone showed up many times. The CDR3 protein is CASSPLGPAGGNEAFF. In DNA form, the CDR3 reads TGTGCCAGCAGCCCACTGGGTCCAGCAGGGGGGAATGAAGCTTTCTTT. This sequence joins TRBV11-2 and TRBJ1-1; 7 positions match TRBD1. There are 16 residues in the CDR3. J was trimmed by 7 bases and V by 5 bases; bases with no gene match: 16. The germline V gene encodes CDR1 SGHAT and CDR2 FQNNGV.